The T cell receptor beta chain described here comes from a study of blood T cell repertoires in COVID-19. Study at large: The United States, Italy and Spain supplied acute and convalescent COVID-19 samples. From T cells, B-cell-depleted T cells, or PBMCs came the material, which was cDNA or gDNA.

The CDR3 sequence is 20 residues long. Germline-derived CDR1 and CDR2 are MNHEY and SVGEGT. V was shortened by 2 bases and J by 1 base, with 21 bases between the two germline ends. Original processing notes: The authors estimated nucleated cell counts from reference gene primer amplification. The data were produced by immunoSEQ multiplex PCR, yet TCRdb's version contains in-frame clones alone and is incomplete. V and J calls and clone size come straight from that table; D and trimming were deduced from the DNA. Of about 330,000 clones detected, more than 75% appear once; the ten largest clones hold under 4.5%.

The sequence was obtained from a woman between 45 and 65 years old with active or convalescent COVID-19. The J gene is TRBJ2-6, the V gene TRBV6-2 or TRBV6-3; D perhaps matches TRBD1 (5 bases). The sample taken for sequencing was peripheral blood. The CDR3 spells CASSYEQGKRGFSGANVLTF. CDR3 coding DNA: TGTGCCAGCAGTTACGAGCAGGGTAAAAGGGGCTTTTCTGGGGCCAACGTCCTGACTTTC.